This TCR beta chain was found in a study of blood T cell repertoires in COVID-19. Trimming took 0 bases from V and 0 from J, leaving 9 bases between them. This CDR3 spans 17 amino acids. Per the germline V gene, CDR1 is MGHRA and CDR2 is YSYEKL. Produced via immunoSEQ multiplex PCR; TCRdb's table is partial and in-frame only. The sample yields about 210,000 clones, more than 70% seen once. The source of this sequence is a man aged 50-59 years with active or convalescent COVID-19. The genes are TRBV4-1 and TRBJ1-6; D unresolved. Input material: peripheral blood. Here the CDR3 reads CASSQDSQVSYNSPLHF. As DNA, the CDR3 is TGCGCCAGCAGCCAAGATTCCCAGGTCTCCTATAATTCACCCCTCCACTTT.